This TCR beta chain was observed in a study of shared clonotypes between healthy human individuals (dated by TCRdb to the early 2020s). For the wider study: The cohort comprised a couple of women and a few men aged 18 to 49 years. The study deeply sequenced blood TCR repertoires of five healthy adults to estimate repertoire size and the extent of clonotype sharing between individuals. To increase sequencing depth and limit assay-specific biases, TCR repertoire library preparation and sequencing were carried out by different laboratories using diverse techniques. Between about 0.8 and 8.9 billion PBMCs per donor were obtained by leukapheresis. For each donor, CD4 naive and CD4 memory were each run on three plates, CD8 naive on two plates, and CD8 memory on one plate. The research as a whole found: The genetic and exposure-history diversity represented was limited by the small number of donors. Pairwise subsampling led to the expectation that sequencing depth would affect the degree of clonotype sharing among donors. Even with the large sequencing depth, rarefaction of the sorted-subset datasets indicated that sequencing was incomplete. About 5% of naive CD4, roughly 3.5% of naive CD8, 2.3% of memory CD4, and 0.35% to 0.5% of memory CD8 clonotypes were shared across a few donors. Sampling was restricted to blood, and TCR repertoires in tissue are likely to differ from TCR repertoires in blood. Naive subsets generally had larger estimated clonotype richness than memory subsets did. Clonotypes shared by all four sorted-subset donors showed higher generation probabilities than non-shared clonotypes.

Using the deep immunoSEQ assay, TCR CDR3 regions were amplified from genomic DNA by multiplex PCR. Genomic DNA extracted from each cell subset was distributed evenly over all wells of several immunoSEQ 96-well plates, and each plate served as one replicate. For sorted subsets, each replicate PCR was loaded with roughly 200 ng genomic DNA, equivalent to approximately 33,000 T cell genomes. Purified libraries were quantified with a Qubit 3.0 fluorometer, sized on a Bioanalyzer 2100, and re-quantified with the KAPA Library Quantification kit. Each immunoSEQ 96-well plate was sequenced on its own single-read 150-cycle Illumina NextSeq 550 flow cell. Per the source publication's procedure: Because the immunoSEQ output held only junctional sequences and lacked quality scores, the filtering could not match the filtering applied to full-length reads. To assign V/J genes and CDR3, sequences were annotated against IMGT germline references using PyIR, a Python wrapper for IgBLAST v1.9. Reads were filtered out if the reads had weak V/J assignments (E-value above 1e-6), no CDR3, stop codons, out-of-frame junctions, or ambiguous translated residues. V3J clonotypes were defined by identical inferred V gene, J gene, and CDR3 amino acid sequence. Percentage overlap between repertoires was computed as shared unique clonotypes divided by the size of the smaller repertoire. RTK rarefaction, the Chao1 estimator, and Recon v2.1 estimates of unobserved clonotypes were used to assess repertoire richness. Generation probabilities were computed with OLGA for all TCRbeta clonotypes obtained by the gDNA method from a few donors. Entries here come from immuneACCESS through TCRdb and include only in-frame sequences with V and J called. Some clones fail to appear in such tables; in the studies checked, an unresolved V gene covers under half of the shortfall, and the cause of the remainder is unknown. For V, J and clone size, that table is used; D and trimming come from the DNA. For this sample the table gives 2 million to 2.5 million clones, of which 85% to 95% were detected only once. The top ten constitute approximately 0.39% of the sample.

The donors were healthy, HIV-negative adults with no recently reported acute infections or vaccinations. Every donor was a Caucasian adult residing in Nashville, Tennessee, USA. CD4+ T cells were enriched through magnetic negative selection, after which naive cells were positively selected on CD45RA and the remaining negative fraction served as the memory subset. After blood collection by leukapheresis, PBMCs were isolated using Ficoll-Histopaque density gradient centrifugation and then cryopreserved in the vapor phase of liquid nitrogen. Purity and quantity of every magnetically sorted T cell population were checked by analytical flow cytometry. Genomic DNA was isolated from each sorted fraction and quantified by UV absorbance on a Nanodrop 2000c. As for this clone: No cognate antigen has been identified for it. Base qualities are not recorded, but no much larger clone differs from it by a single base.

Spanning cysteine to phenylalanine, the CDR3 consists of 13 amino acids. Only the CDR3 DNA is retained, 39 bases long and in frame from the first base. V is pared back by 3 bases and J by 0 bases, with 7 bases lying between the germline termini. Sequences SGDLS (CDR1) and YYNGEE (CDR2) are obtained from the germline V gene. The receptor chain draws on TRBV9 and TRBJ2-7; no D gene is confidently identified. The sample comprised naive CD4+ T cells from PBMCs. The cell subset or site label, as the study defines it: CD45RA+ positively selected. The clonotype was recovered from a man aged 18 to 29 in good health. Some clones in this sample may be carry-over from other donors' samples. The sequenced DNA: TGTGCCAGCAGCGGCGCTAACTCCTACGAGCAGTACTTC. The translation is CASSGANSYEQYF.